Each of the 26 T cell receptor beta chains below was sequenced from the same sample in a study of T cells after posttransplantation cyclophosphamide. TCRdb's copy holds only in-frame clones and misses some; the assay was immunoSEQ multiplex PCR. The sample includes 50,000 to 60,000 clones, 85% to 95% of them seen just once. Sequenced sample: PBMCs. Every receptor here comes from a woman aged 25 to 39 in good health and a related stem cell transplant donor.

The rearrangement joins TRBV9 to TRBJ1-2, with TRBD1 as a possible D gene (6 bases). Germline CDR1 SGDLS, CDR2 YYNGEE. V lost 2 bases, J lost 4 bases, and 18 bases lay in between. CDR3 length: 16 residues. DNA of the CDR3: TGTGCCAGCAGCGTCAATGGACAGACCTTACCCTATGGCTACACCTTC. This encodes CASSVNGQTLPYGYTF.

Written as DNA, the CDR3 is TGTGCCATCAGTGCCGGGACAGGGGGCGGGAACACTGAAGCTTTCTTT. Its protein is CAISAGTGGGNTEAFF. The genes are TRBV10-3 and TRBJ1-1, with 12 bases matching TRBD1. Looked up from germline, CDR1 is ENHRY and CDR2 is SYGVKD. V dropped 4 bases and J dropped 1; count of bases not matched to a gene: 4. This CDR3 has 16 amino acids.

V usage is TRBV28 and J usage is TRBJ1-2; 7 bases match TRBD1. CDR1 MDHEN and CDR2 SYDVKM come from the germline V gene. The CDR3 is 13 amino acids. J was trimmed by 7 bases and V by 6 bases; bases with no gene match: 8. The CDR3 DNA is TGTGCCAGCAGCCTGAGACAGGGAATTGGCTACACCTTC. It codes for CASSLRQGIGYTF.

The chain carries TRBV6-5 and TRBJ1-2; D unclear. V was pared by 5 bases and J by 9 bases, with 16 bases between. Germline V gene data show CDR1 as MNHEY and CDR2 as SVGAGI. The CDR3 has 13 residues. The CDR3 DNA is TGTGCCAGCAGTCAGCGGACCCAAGCTCGCTACACCTTC. It specifies CASSQRTQARYTF.

This chain joins TRBV21-1 and TRBJ1-5; TRBD1 is taken as the D call from the table, unchecked against the DNA. TRBV21-1 corresponds to a pseudogene. CDR3 length: 21 amino acids. CDR3 amino acids: CASSTQSSLLLRDRGLQPQHF. The CDR3 DNA reads as TGTGCCAGCAGCACTCAAAGCAGCCTTCTCCTCCGGGACAGGGGTCTTCAGCCCCAGCATTTT.

V is TRBV6-1 and J is TRBJ1-1; D remains unclear. CDR1 and CDR2 (germline): MNHNS, SASEGT. V lost 1 base and J lost 3, with 6 bases in between. The CDR3 runs 13 residues. CDR3 coding DNA: TGTGCCAGCAGTGAAGAAGGAGACACTGAAGCTTTCTTT. Translating gives CASSEEGDTEAFF.

The chain employs TRBV11-2 and TRBJ1-2, with D tentatively TRBD1 (5 bases). Germline V gives CDR1 SGHAT, CDR2 FQNNGV. This CDR3 contains 14 residues. V shed 4 bases and J shed 7 bases, with 16 bases lying between them. The CDR3 coding sequence is TGTGCCAGCAGCTATGGGGGGTCCAGGTCTGGCTACACCTTC. Amino acids: CASSYGGSRSGYTF.

The table lists this clone with a count of one. This sequence joins TRBV28 and TRBJ2-7; 11 bases fit TRBD1. The J segment lost 6 bases and the V segment lost 3 bases, leaving 7 bases of the junction unmatched. The CDR3 runs 15 residues. CDR1 is MDHEN, CDR2 SYDVKM, per germline. Written as DNA, the CDR3 is TGTGCCAGCAGTTTGTATTCCGGGACAGGGGGCGAGCAGTACTTC. Translation gives CASSLYSGTGGEQYF. Based on the CDR3 plus reference TRBV28 and TRBJ2-7, the full variable domain is DVKVTQSSRYLVKRTGEKVFLECVQDMDHENMFWYRQDPGLGLRLIYFSYDVKMKEKGDIPEGYSVSREKKERFSLILESASTNQTSMYLCASSLYSGTGGEQYFGPGTRLTVT.

This sequence joins TRBV6-4 and TRBJ1-6; weak D call: TRBD1 (6 bases). Germline values: CDR1 MRHNA, CDR2 SNTAGT. This CDR3 region has 16 residues. V was trimmed by 8 bases and J by 4 bases, leaving 18 bases between them. The CDR3 bases are TGTGCCAGCCGAGATCGGGACAACTATTATAATTCACCCCTCCACTTT. This translates into CASRDRDNYYNSPLHF.

The chain uses TRBV15 and TRBJ2-3; 9 bases map to TRBD2. The ends lost 0 bases at V and 0 bases at J; junction bases unmatched: 7. Germline V gives CDR1 LNHNV, CDR2 YYDKDF (reference sequence). The CDR3 covers 18 residues. CDR3 sequence (DNA): TGTGCCACCAGCAGAGATCGGGCGGGAGGGCCGAGCACAGATACGCAGTATTTT. It yields the protein CATSRDRAGGPSTDTQYF.

This chain uses TRBV28 with TRBJ2-1, with D possibly being TRBD2 (7 bases). Trimming took off 10 bases at V and 6 bases at J, with 16 bases between the two ends. Germline lookup yields CDR1 MDHEN and CDR2 SYDVKM. The CDR3 is made up of 13 amino acids. The CDR3 nucleotides read TGTGCCACCCGAGGGGGGGGCGGCAATGAGCAGTTCTTC. The encoded protein is CATRGGGGNEQFF.

The chain is built from TRBV25-1 and TRBJ2-3, with D tentatively TRBD2 (5 bases). The CDR3 length is 14 residues. V lost 3 bases and J lost 0, with 7 bases in between. The germline V gene encodes CDR1 MGHDK and CDR2 SYGVNS. CDR3 DNA: TGTGCCAGCAGTGAGTGGACTAGCACAGATACGCAGTATTTT. Translation: CASSEWTSTDTQYF.

The V gene is TRBV10-3, the J gene TRBJ1-5; the D is unclear. V was trimmed by 0 bases and J by 6 bases, leaving 6 bases between them. Germline CDR1 is ENHRY and CDR2 is SYGVKD. The length of the CDR3 is 13 residues. The CDR3 region is CAISESEGQPQHF. The CDR3 nucleotides are TGTGCCATCAGTGAGTCGGAGGGTCAGCCCCAGCATTTT.

The chain carries TRBV7-2 and TRBJ2-7, with 11 bases aligning to TRBD1. The CDR3 runs to 16 residues. J gave up 3 bases and V 5 bases, and 9 bases lay outside the gene matches. Germline CDR1 SGHTA, CDR2 FQGNSA. CDR3 region: CASSLGAGTGGYEQYF. The DNA for the CDR3 is TGTGCCAGCAGCCTAGGGGCCGGGACAGGGGGCTACGAGCAGTACTTC.

The rearrangement uses TRBV7-2 and TRBJ2-3, with 16 bases lining up with TRBD2. Per germline, CDR1 SGHTA and CDR2 FQGNSA. The CDR3 totals 17 residues. With V trimmed by 6 bases and J by 3 bases, 6 bases remained unmatched. As DNA, the CDR3 is TGTGCCAGCAGGTCCGGGACTAGCGGGGGGGCAACAGATACGCAGTATTTT. Its translation: CASRSGTSGGATDTQYF. Complete variable domain (other parts from reference TRBV7-2 and TRBJ2-3): GAGVSQSPSNKVTEKGKDVELRCDPISGHTALYWYRQSLGQGLEFLIYFQGNSAPDKSGLPSDRFSAERTGGSVSTLTIQRTQQEDSAVYLCASRSGTSGGATDTQYFGPGTRLTVL.

The chain couples TRBV4-3 to TRBJ1-6, with 7 positions matching TRBD1. V dropped 0 bases and J dropped 13; count of bases not matched to a gene: 12. This CDR3 contains 16 residues. CDR1 LGHNA and CDR2 YSLEER come from the germline V gene. The CDR3 DNA reads as TGCGCCAGCAGCCAAGATGGGGGGACAGCCCCAAGCCCCCTCCACTTT. Translation: CASSQDGGTAPSPLHF.

V is TRBV19 and J is TRBJ1-1; D is unresolved. The CDR3 contains 17 residues. Trimming stripped 3 bases from V and 2 bases from J, with 19 bases between. The germline CDR1 and CDR2 sequences are LNHDA and SQIVND (reference sequence). The CDR3 here is CASSIGRRDPGNTEAFF. The CDR3 nucleotides read TGTGCCAGTAGTATTGGAAGGAGGGATCCAGGCAACACTGAAGCTTTCTTT.

This chain connects TRBV18 to TRBJ2-3; 7 bases line up with TRBD2. After removal of 3 bases from V and 4 bases from J, the junction contained 7 bases not matched to a gene. The CDR3 totals 15 residues. CDR1 KGHSH and CDR2 LQKENI come from the germline V gene. CDR3 sequence (DNA): TGTGCCAGCTCACCTTCGGGGGGAGGCTCAGATACGCAGTATTTT. It yields the protein CASSPSGGGSDTQYF.

Only one count was recorded for this clone. This chain uses TRBV7-6 with TRBJ1-1; D ambiguous. Trimming pared 6 bases from V and 1 base from J, leaving 15 bases between. Germline CDR1 SGHVS, CDR2 FNYEAQ. The CDR3 extends over 15 amino acids. The CDR3 region is CASSRFGVSNTEAFF. CDR3 DNA: TGTGCCAGCAGTCGTTTCGGGGTCTCGAACACTGAAGCTTTCTTT.

This clone has just one count. The chain uses TRBV7-6 and TRBJ2-1; the match to TRBD1 covers 8 bases. This CDR3 region has 17 residues. Germline V lookup: CDR1 SGHVS, CDR2 FNYEAQ. The junction had 12 bases not matched to a gene; V was cut back by 4 bases and J by 4 bases. CDR3 sequence (DNA): TGTGCCAGCAGCTCCCGTGGGTTGAGACAGGGGTACAATGAGCAGTTCTTC. This encodes CASSSRGLRQGYNEQFF.

V is TRBV18 and J is TRBJ1-4; the match to TRBD1 covers 7 bases. V trimming: 0 bases; J trimming: 0 bases; junction bases outside the gene matches: 1. The CDR3 length is 16 residues. The V gene's germline CDR1 is KGHSH and CDR2 LQKENI. CDR3 in amino acids: CASSPPGQPTNEKLFF. The CDR3 DNA sequence: TGTGCCAGCTCACCACCGGGACAGCCAACTAATGAAAAACTGTTTTTT.

This chain connects TRBV9 to TRBJ2-3; perhaps TRBD1 as D (5 bases). Looked up from germline, CDR1 is SGDLS and CDR2 is YYNGEE. CDR3 length: 16 amino acids. The V end was cut by 0 bases, the J end by 0 bases, with 11 bases between. The CDR3 region is CASSVEGVSSTDTQYF. CDR3 coding DNA: TGTGCCAGCAGCGTAGAAGGGGTTTCTAGCACAGATACGCAGTATTTT. Full variable domain (remainder filled in from reference TRBV9 and TRBJ2-3): DSGVTQTPKHLITATGQRVTLRCSPRSGDLSVYWYQQSLDQGLQFLIQYYNGEERAKGNILERFSAQQFPDLHSELNLSSLELGDSALYFCASSVEGVSSTDTQYFGPGTRLTVL.

The J gene is TRBJ1-1, the V gene TRBV5-1; perhaps TRBD1 as D (5 bases). The CDR3 has 16 amino acids. V shed 4 bases and J shed 3 bases, with 19 bases lying between them. Germline CDR1 and CDR2: SGHRS and YFSETQ. The CDR3 coding sequence is TGCGCCAGCAGCCCGGGAGGGGAAGGGTTATACACTGAAGCTTTCTTT. Its translation is CASSPGGEGLYTEAFF. The full variable domain, with the rest looked up from reference TRBV5-1 and TRBJ1-1, is KAGVTQTPRYLIKTRGQQVTLSCSPISGHRSVSWYQQTPGQGLQFLFEYFSETQRNKGNFPGRFSGRQFSNSRSEMNVSTLELGDSALYLCASSPGGEGLYTEAFFGQGTRLTVV.

The chain has TRBV6-1 and TRBJ1-4; TRBD1 matches at 7 bases. Germline values: CDR1 MNHNS, CDR2 SASEGT. The CDR3 is made up of 12 amino acids. Unmatched junction bases numbered 3, after V lost 6 bases and J lost 8 bases. CDR3 residues: CASSRGIEKLFF. As DNA, the CDR3 is TGTGCCAGCAGCAGGGGGATCGAAAAACTGTTTTTT.

This chain's CDR3 is CASSQDRRRVYEQYF. DNA for the CDR3: TGCGCCAGCAGCCAAGATCGTCGCAGGGTATACGAGCAGTACTTC. The chain combines TRBV4-3 with TRBJ2-7; possible D gene TRBD1, 5 bases. CDR1 LGHNA and CDR2 YSLEER come from the germline V gene. The germline V and J ends were trimmed by 0 bases and 4 bases, with 13 bases remaining between them. The CDR3 is 15 amino acids.

The count of this clone is one. This rearrangement joins TRBV5-6 to TRBJ2-7; no firm D call. Germline values: CDR1 SGHDT, CDR2 YYEEEE. The CDR3 is made up of 17 amino acids. Trimming stripped 0 bases from V and 0 bases from J, with 16 bases between. CDR3 sequence (DNA): TGTGCCAGCAGCTTGGGACTGGCGTGGTCCTCCTCCTACGAGCAGTACTTC. This translates into CASSLGLAWSSSYEQYF.